This TCR beta chain was captured in a study of T cell responses to AZD1222 COVID-19 vaccine. Findings and limits, study-wide: Once two AZD1222 doses were given, Spike-specific TCR breadth and depth went up. Only a handful of AZD1222 recipients, six or seven in all, had baseline seropositivity.

The CDR3 has 17 amino acids. Per germline, CDR1 SGHTA and CDR2 FQGNSA. The junction had 7 bases not matched to a gene; V was cut back by 1 base and J by 3 bases. Profiled with immunoSEQ multiplex PCR; TCRdb holds only in-frame clones, not every one. The data contain 150,000 to 180,000 clones, about 86% of them singletons. A word on this clone: Antigen specificity is unknown.

J is TRBJ1-3 and V is TRBV7-2, with 9 bases lining up with TRBD1. The TCR sequence derives from an adult in good health. This sample comprised peripheral blood, obtained on day 0 of MenACWY control vaccination. CDR3: CASSLDGTGSSGNTIYF. In DNA, the CDR3 is TGTGCCAGCAGCTTAGATGGGACAGGGAGCAGTGGAAACACCATATATTTT.